Following are 25 T cell receptor beta chains from one sample sequenced in a study of blood T cell repertoires in COVID-19. TCRdb's table, derived via immunoSEQ multiplex PCR, lists solely in-frame clones and lacks some. The data hold approximately 91,000 clones, with 60% to 85% observed a single time. Sequenced sample: peripheral blood. All receptors come from a man between 65 and 85 years old with acute or convalescent COVID-19.

The V gene is TRBV5-6, the J gene TRBJ2-4; TRBD1 is a possible D gene (6 bases). CDR3 length: 17 residues. Looked up from germline, CDR1 is SGHDT and CDR2 is YYEEEE. Trimming removed 2 bases at V and 6 bases at J, with 21 bases between. The CDR3, as DNA: TGTGCCAGCAGCTTAGGCGGCTCTAACAGGGTGATAAACATTCAGTACTTC. It codes for CASSLGGSNRVINIQYF.

The V call is TRBV7-3, the J call TRBJ2-3; TRBD1 matches 7 bases. Trimming removed 3 bases from V and 5 bases from J; junction bases left unmatched: 5. Germline loops: CDR1 SGHTA, CDR2 FQGTGA. The CDR3 is made up of 14 amino acids. Here the CDR3 reads CASSLSGGLDTQYF. The CDR3 DNA reads as TGTGCCAGCAGCTTGTCAGGGGGATTAGATACGCAGTATTTT. Drawing the rest from reference TRBV7-3 and TRBJ2-3, the complete variable domain is GAGVSQTPSNKVTEKGKYVELRCDPISGHTALYWYRQSLGQGPEFLIYFQGTGAADDSGLPNDRFFAVRPEGSVSTLKIQRTERGDSAVYLCASSLSGGLDTQYFGPGTRLTVL.

The chain combines TRBV5-4 with TRBJ1-3, with D perhaps TRBD1 (5 bases). V was cut by 1 base and J by 2 bases, with 10 bases left in between. The CDR3 covers 15 residues. Germline V gives CDR1 SGHNT, CDR2 YYREEE (reference sequence). The CDR3 loop reads CASSLQGSAGNTIYF. The CDR3 coding sequence is TGTGCCAGCAGCTTGCAGGGTTCCGCTGGAAACACCATATATTTT.

J is TRBJ1-1 and V is TRBV19, with 8 bases lining up with TRBD1. V lost 3 bases, J lost 8 bases, and 8 bases stayed unmatched. The CDR3 consists of 14 residues. The germline gives CDR1 LNHDA, CDR2 SQIVND (reference sequence). CDR3 coding DNA: TGTGCCAGTAGTATCATTGACAGGGGACCCGAAGCTTTCTTT. This encodes CASSIIDRGPEAFF.

V is TRBV4-2 and J is TRBJ1-5; tentative D call: TRBD1 (5 bases). In germline, CDR1 is LGHNA, CDR2 YNFKEQ. This CDR3 region has 15 residues. V gave up 4 bases and J gave up 0 bases, with 10 bases separating them. Here the CDR3 reads CASSLGHYSNQPQHF. The DNA of the CDR3 is TGTGCCAGCAGCCTTGGACACTATAGCAATCAGCCCCAGCATTTT.

A single count supports this clone. V usage is TRBV27 and J usage is TRBJ1-1; D may be TRBD1 (5 bases). CDR1 and CDR2 (germline): MNHEY, SMNVEV (reference sequence). V lost 2 bases to trimming and J lost 3 bases, with 10 bases between them. The CDR3 covers 14 residues. The CDR3 region is CASSLMGPDTEAFF. CDR3 sequence (DNA): TGTGCCAGCAGTTTAATGGGGCCGGACACTGAAGCTTTCTTT.

V gene TRBV24-1 combines with J gene TRBJ2-3, with TRBD1 matching over 7 bases. This CDR3 spans 15 amino acids. Germline V gene sequence: CDR1 KGHDR, CDR2 SFDVKD. The junction had 9 bases not matched to a gene; V was cut back by 10 bases and J by 0 bases. This CDR3 is CATGSQTGSTDTQYF. The CDR3, as DNA: TGTGCCACGGGGTCCCAGACAGGGAGCACAGATACGCAGTATTTT.

A remark on this clone: The sample carries other DNA sequences with the same CDR3. The chain carries TRBV7-3 and TRBJ1-6; D ambiguous. Trimming removed 3 bases from V and 8 bases from J, with 8 bases in between. Germline-derived CDR1 and CDR2 are SGHTA and FQGTGA. The CDR3 runs 13 residues. CDR3 nucleotide sequence: TGTGCCAGCAGCTTCGGTGGAGATTCACCCCTCCACTTT. It is translated as CASSFGGDSPLHF.

In its sample, this clone was seen once. The chain uses TRBV19 and TRBJ2-2; D assignment may be TRBD1 or TRBD2 (6 bases each). Trimming removed 5 bases at V and 6 bases at J, with 16 bases between. The length of the CDR3 is 15 residues. Germline V gene lookup returns CDR1 LNHDA and CDR2 SQIVND (reference sequence). The CDR3 DNA follows: TGTGCCAGTAGTGTAGGGGGACTGGGGCCCGGGGAGCTGTTTTTT. Encoded protein: CASSVGGLGPGELFF. Using reference TRBV19 and TRBJ2-2 for the parts outside the CDR3, the full variable domain is DGGITQSPKYLFRKEGQNVTLSCEQNLNHDAMYWYRQDPGQGLRLIYYSQIVNDFQKGDIAEGYSVSREKKESFPLTVTSAQKNPTAFYLCASSVGGLGPGELFFGEGSRLTVL.

The table lists this clone with a count of one. The rearrangement links TRBV16 to TRBJ1-2; the match to TRBD1 covers 8 bases. After removal of 0 bases from V and 4 bases from J, the junction contained 4 bases not matched to a gene. This CDR3 is built from 15 residues. Germline lookup yields CDR1 KGHSY and CDR2 FQNENV. CDR3 protein: CASSQSRQGPYGYTF. The CDR3 bases are TGTGCCAGCAGCCAATCTCGACAGGGGCCCTATGGCTACACCTTC.

J is TRBJ2-2 and V is TRBV6-5; TRBD1 is a possible D gene (6 bases). This CDR3 region has 15 residues. V lost 5 bases and J lost 6, with 16 bases in between. Per the germline V gene, CDR1 is MNHEY and CDR2 is SVGAGI. The CDR3 loop reads CASSLQGHKAGELFF. CDR3 sequence (DNA): TGTGCCAGCAGTCTACAGGGTCATAAAGCCGGGGAGCTGTTTTTT.

The chain uses TRBV27 and TRBJ2-3, with TRBD2 matching 9 bases. Germline V gene sequence: CDR1 MNHEY, CDR2 SMNVEV (reference sequence). The CDR3 length is 15 residues. The V and J ends lost 6 bases and 2 bases, in that order; junction bases with no gene match: 6. The CDR3 spells CASRSLAGNTDTQYF. CDR3 sequence (DNA): TGTGCCAGCAGATCGCTAGCGGGGAACACAGATACGCAGTATTTT.

CDR3 nucleotide sequence: TGTGCCACCAGTGATTCCAGGACAGGGGGCACTGAAGCTTTCTTT. It specifies CATSDSRTGGTEAFF. V usage is TRBV24-1 and J usage is TRBJ1-1; TRBD1 matches at 10 bases. CDR1 is KGHDR, CDR2 SFDVKD, per germline. The CDR3 consists of 15 residues. V shed 2 bases and J 4 bases; nucleotides not matched to a gene: 3.

The chain employs TRBV18 and TRBJ1-2; D might be TRBD1 (5 bases). CDR1 is KGHSH, CDR2 LQKENI, per germline. CDR3 length: 16 amino acids. Trimming removed 1 base from V and 5 bases from J, with 17 bases in between. The CDR3 here is CASSPQVTGNGYGYTF. The DNA for the CDR3 is TGTGCCAGCTCACCACAGGTAACAGGAAATGGATATGGCTACACCTTC.

This chain joins TRBV2 and TRBJ2-1; TRBD2 aligns across 10 bases. Trimming took 3 bases from V and 6 from J; bases not matched to a gene: 8. The CDR3 is made up of 16 amino acids. Germline loops: CDR1 SNHLY, CDR2 FYNNEI. CDR3 sequence: CASSDRLAGETNEQFF. The CDR3 DNA reads as TGTGCCAGCAGTGATCGCCTAGCGGGGGAGACCAATGAGCAGTTCTTC.

The rearrangement uses TRBV19 and TRBJ2-2; 9 bases agree with TRBD1. The CDR3 is made up of 15 amino acids. V was clipped by 6 bases and J by 6 bases; unmatched bases: 8. Germline V gene lookup returns CDR1 LNHDA and CDR2 SQIVND (reference sequence). The DNA of the CDR3 is TGTGCCAGTAGCCTGGGACAGGGAGGGCCCGGGGAGCTGTTTTTT. This sequence encodes CASSLGQGGPGELFF.

The chain uses TRBV2 and TRBJ2-2; the D gene is possibly TRBD1 (5 bases). CDR1 and CDR2 from the germline V gene are SNHLY and FYNNEI. The V and J ends lost 9 bases and 8 bases respectively, with 19 bases between them. The CDR3 has 14 residues. The CDR3: CASSGQGSPGELFF. In DNA, the CDR3 is TGTGCCAGTTCAGGTCAGGGAAGTCCGGGGGAGCTGTTTTTT.

The V gene is TRBV5-1, the J gene TRBJ2-7, with D tentatively TRBD2 (6 bases). V was pared by 7 bases and J by 0 bases, with 11 bases between. The CDR3 length is 13 residues. CDR1 SGHRS and CDR2 YFSETQ come from the germline V gene. The CDR3 bases are TGCGCCAGCCGACGGGGGAGCTCCTACGAGCAGTACTTC. It translates to CASRRGSSYEQYF.

The genes are TRBV14 and TRBJ1-4, with 7 bases lining up with TRBD1. Germline lookup yields CDR1 SGHDN and CDR2 FVKESK. V lost 3 bases and J lost 8; bases outside the gene matches: 12. This CDR3 contains 16 residues. DNA for the CDR3: TGTGCCAGCAGCCAGCTACGAGGAGGGGGCGGCGAAAAACTGTTTTTT. Translated, it gives CASSQLRGGGGEKLFF.

J is TRBJ1-2 and V is TRBV7-9; the D gene is possibly TRBD1 (5 bases). Germline CDR1 reads SEHNR; CDR2 reads FQNEAQ (reference sequence). This CDR3 is 14 amino acids long. Deletions cut 4 bases from V and 4 bases from J, with 13 bases between. For the CDR3, the DNA is TGTGCCAGCAGCTCGACAGCAGAACTCTATGGCTACACCTTC. Its translation: CASSSTAELYGYTF.

The rearrangement uses TRBV7-3 and TRBJ2-1; a possible D gene is TRBD1 (5 bases). CDR1 is SGHTA, CDR2 FQGTGA, per germline. The CDR3 length is 15 residues. V dropped 5 bases and J dropped 0 bases, with 11 bases sitting between them. The CDR3 here is CASSTGGSSYNEQFF. The CDR3 bases are TGTGCCAGCAGCACAGGCGGAAGCTCCTACAATGAGCAGTTCTTC.

On this clone itself: One base away lies a much larger clone, so this may be a sequencing read error. The same CDR3 also results from other DNA sequences found in this sample. The chain combines TRBV5-1 with TRBJ2-2; weak D call: TRBD1 (6 bases). Germline V gene lookup returns CDR1 SGHRS and CDR2 YFSETQ. The CDR3 contains 15 residues. Written as DNA, the CDR3 is TGCGCCAGCAATCCCGAACAGGGAGACACCGGGGAGCTATTTTTT. This codes for CASNPEQGDTGELFF.

The rearrangement links TRBV11-3 to TRBJ2-1, with a tentative D call TRBD2 (6 bases). The CDR3 has 13 amino acids. V was cut by 5 bases and J by 8 bases, with 13 bases left in between. From germline, CDR1 is SGHNT and CDR2 YENEEA. CDR3 residues: CASSSGGVDEQFF. As DNA, the CDR3 is TGTGCCAGCAGCAGCGGAGGGGTCGATGAGCAGTTCTTC.

The chain uses TRBV19 and TRBJ2-1; 8 nucleotides match TRBD2. The CDR3 contains 16 residues. The germline gives CDR1 LNHDA, CDR2 SQIVND (reference sequence). V trimming: 1 base; J trimming: 5 bases; junction bases outside the gene matches: 7. Written as DNA, the CDR3 is TGTGCCAGTAGTATAGTTACTAGCGGAGACAACAATGAGCAGTTCTTC. As protein: CASSIVTSGDNNEQFF. The whole variable domain, remainder taken from reference TRBV19 and TRBJ2-1, is DGGITQSPKYLFRKEGQNVTLSCEQNLNHDAMYWYRQDPGQGLRLIYYSQIVNDFQKGDIAEGYSVSREKKESFPLTVTSAQKNPTAFYLCASSIVTSGDNNEQFFGPGTRLTVL.

This clone was seen repeatedly, ten times or more. The chain joins TRBV7-9 to TRBJ2-7; tentative D call: TRBD1 (6 bases). The V gene lost 8 bases and the J gene lost 3 bases, with 14 bases spanning the gap. The CDR3 runs to 13 residues. CDR1 SEHNR and CDR2 FQNEAQ come from the germline V gene (reference sequence). In DNA form, the CDR3 reads TGTGCCAGCGGAACAGGGAGTTTCTACGAGCAGTACTTC. Translated: CASGTGSFYEQYF.